The rows below give T cell receptor beta chains drawn from one sample of a study of blood T cell repertoires in COVID-19. Assay used: immunoSEQ multiplex PCR; TCRdb lists only in-frame clones, some missing. The sample lists fewer than 250,000 clones, roughly 81% occurring once. The material sequenced was peripheral blood. These receptor sequences come from a man aged 40-49 years with acute or convalescent COVID-19. The conserved cysteine and the conserved F or W are not part of the CDR3 here. Each record gives: V gene, CDR3 length, D gene, CDR3 protein. The D gene is left open where the match is weak.

V: TRBV27; length: 14; D: .; CDR3: ASSPSTGGFDYGYT
V: TRBV7-8; length: 13; D: .; CDR3: ASSFSERGTDTQY
V: TRBV5-4; length: 13; D: .; CDR3: ASSPRRTAKETQY
V: TRBV29-1; length: 11; D: .; CDR3: SVEVAGPYEQY
V: TRBV5-6; length: 11; D: .; CDR3: ASSLPTFEKLF
V: TRBV7-9; length: 12; D: .; CDR3: ASSPELRTYEQY
V: TRBV19; length: 13; D: TRBD1; CDR3: ASRMTGQFNTEAF
V: TRBV10-3; length: 13; D: .; CDR3: AISENDRGLYEQY
V: TRBV19; length: 13; D: .; CDR3: ATQGGGLAKNIQY
V: TRBV19; length: 15; D: .; CDR3: ASSTRLMTARAYGYT
V: TRBV7-9; length: 14; D: TRBD2; CDR3: ASSSAPGLNYNEQF
V: TRBV6-5; length: 12; D: .; CDR3: ASSYLNKSGEAF
V: TRBV13; length: 11; D: .; CDR3: ASSLLGDTEAF
V: TRBV5-1; length: 15; D: TRBD1; CDR3: ASSFRPTGESNYGYT
V: TRBV19; length: 13; D: TRBD1; CDR3: ASSLQGAGNYGYT
V: TRBV14; length: 14; D: .; CDR3: ASSYRLRGPANEQY
V: TRBV19; length: 10; D: TRBD1; CDR3: ASSQGADTQY
V: TRBV5-4; length: 15; D: TRBD2; CDR3: ASSLDGLAGLYNEQF
V: TRBV24-1; length: 12; D: .; CDR3: ATSDSMAGSTQY
V: TRBV7-9; length: 12; D: TRBD1; CDR3: ASRPDRGDSPLH
V: TRBV9; length: 15; D: .; CDR3: ASSDNSPSSYNSPLH
V: TRBV10-2; length: 12; D: TRBD1; CDR3: ASREWTGHNEQF
V: TRBV28; length: 13; D: TRBD1; CDR3: ASRTRGQYNSPLH
V: TRBV3-1/TRBV3-2; length: 14; D: .; CDR3: ASSPPWAGAYNEQF
V: TRBV2; length: 14; D: .; CDR3: ASSERGQLSNYGYT
V: TRBV29-1; length: 14; D: .; CDR3: SVPSGEQSNTGELF
V: TRBV7-9; length: 14; D: TRBD2; CDR3: ASSLPGGGVTDTQY
V: TRBV7-2; length: 14; D: TRBD2; CDR3: ASSLDSGGAKNIQY
V: TRBV3-1/TRBV3-2; length: 12; D: TRBD2; CDR3: ASSQNGGENEQY
V: TRBV6-2/TRBV6-3; length: 12; D: TRBD2; CDR3: ASSGLAGNNEQF
V: TRBV3-1/TRBV3-2; length: 12; D: TRBD1; CDR3: ASSIGTAVNEQF
V: TRBV2; length: 9; D: .; CDR3: ASSVGVGYT
V: TRBV6-4; length: 11; D: TRBD1; CDR3: ASRDRGNSPLH
V: TRBV2; length: 14; D: TRBD2; CDR3: ASSGSGTSLPGELF
V: TRBV18; length: 11; D: .; CDR3: ASSPSQEGGYT
V: TRBV30; length: 11; D: .; CDR3: AWSPSLDSPLH
V: TRBV2; length: 14; D: .; CDR3: ASSVISPAGYNEQF
V: TRBV2; length: 13; D: TRBD2; CDR3: ASGGRGVSYNEQF
V: TRBV4-1; length: 14; D: TRBD2; CDR3: ASSQDGLAGVNTQY
V: TRBV4-3; length: 14; D: TRBD1; CDR3: ASSRDRVLGNSPLH
V: TRBV5-1; length: 14; D: .; CDR3: ASSQGGLSGTGELF
V: TRBV5-1; length: 15; D: TRBD1; CDR3: ASSNRWDSEMNTEAF
V: TRBV9; length: 14; D: TRBD1; CDR3: ASSPGTGALNQPQH
V: TRBV5-5; length: 15; D: TRBD1; CDR3: ASSLGTGQGSGYGYT
V: TRBV3-1/TRBV3-2; length: 11; D: .; CDR3: ASRPQGYYGYT